Detailed here is one T cell receptor beta chain. Participant-reported clinical history was the basis for cohort assignment. This CDR3 has 18 residues. V gave up 4 bases and J gave up 0 bases; unmatched junction bases: 9. Germline V lookup: CDR1 SGHNT, CDR2 YYREEE (reference sequence). The data are from a study of blood T cell repertoires in COVID-19. Study overall: The analysed material was cDNA or gDNA that came from T cells, B-cell-depleted T cells, or PBMCs.

The protocol was immunoSEQ multiplex PCR, while the TCRdb copy is restricted to in-frame clones and leaves out a portion. Here the sample spans 270,000 or so clones, about 89% being singletons. The receptor's source is a woman aged 18-29 years who had recovered from COVID-19. The gene calls are TRBV5-4 and TRBJ2-7; TRBD2 matches at 14 bases. What was sequenced was PBMCs or T cells enriched from blood (not recorded which). CDR3 region: CASSPGLAGAPTSYEQYF. The CDR3 DNA sequence: TGTGCCAGCAGCCCGGGACTAGCGGGAGCCCCTACCTCCTACGAGCAGTACTTC.